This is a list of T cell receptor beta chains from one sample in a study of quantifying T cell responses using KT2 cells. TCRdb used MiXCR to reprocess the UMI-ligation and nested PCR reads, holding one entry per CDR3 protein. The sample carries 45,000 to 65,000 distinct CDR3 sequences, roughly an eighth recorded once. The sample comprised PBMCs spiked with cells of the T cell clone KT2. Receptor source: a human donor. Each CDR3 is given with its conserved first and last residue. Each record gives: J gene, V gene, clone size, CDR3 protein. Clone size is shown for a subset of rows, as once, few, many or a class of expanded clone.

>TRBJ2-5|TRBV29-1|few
CSVEEWRTGGGIQYF
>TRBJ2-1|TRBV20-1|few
CSARGAHSYNEQFF
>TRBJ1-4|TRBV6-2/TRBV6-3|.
CASSYSRRGRGSEKLFF
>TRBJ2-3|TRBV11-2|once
CASSPGLGDTQYF
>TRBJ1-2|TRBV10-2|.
CASSEINGLGYTF
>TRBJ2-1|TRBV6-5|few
CASSYSSGGGRGMYNEQFF
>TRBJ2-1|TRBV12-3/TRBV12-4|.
CASRLGQSYNEQFF
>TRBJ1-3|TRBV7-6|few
CASSLSRGGAEHSGNTIYF
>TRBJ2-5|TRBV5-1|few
CASSFRPSTGEETQYF
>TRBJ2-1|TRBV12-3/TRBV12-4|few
CASSLLATAYNEQFF
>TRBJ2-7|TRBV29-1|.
CSAGQGSTYEQYF
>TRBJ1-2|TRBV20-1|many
CSARDPYSEGGYTF
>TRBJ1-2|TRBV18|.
CASSPQGGGYTF
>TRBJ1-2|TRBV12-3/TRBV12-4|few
CASSPGTGVRYGYNF
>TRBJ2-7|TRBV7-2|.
CASSQGVQRSSYEQYF
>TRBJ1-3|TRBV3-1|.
CASSRTVDSGNTIYF
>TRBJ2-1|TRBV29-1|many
CSWTGNAGNEQFF
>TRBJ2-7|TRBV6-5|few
CASSYSDRGREQYF
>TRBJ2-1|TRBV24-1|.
CATSDVWREGYNEQFF
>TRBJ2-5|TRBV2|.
CASSVRTSGLNGETQYF
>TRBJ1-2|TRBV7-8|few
CASSNGQPSKGGYTF
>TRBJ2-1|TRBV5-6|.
CASSLWRDPYNEQFF
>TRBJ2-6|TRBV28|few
CASRRAGSGANVLTF
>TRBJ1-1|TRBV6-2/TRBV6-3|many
CASSWHLGNTEAFF
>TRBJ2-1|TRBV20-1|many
CSAGGAPYHNEQFF
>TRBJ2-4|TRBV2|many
CASSRGSNIQYF
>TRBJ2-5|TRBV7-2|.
CASSLTRNQETQYF
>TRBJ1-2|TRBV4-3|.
CASSQAGAGGTNYGYTF
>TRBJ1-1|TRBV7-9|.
CASSFATGPPEAFF
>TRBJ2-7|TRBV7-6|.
CASSPRGRSGAYYEQYF
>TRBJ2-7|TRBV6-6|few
CASRGTTGGVLGEQYF
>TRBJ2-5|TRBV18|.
CASSNRLDTYQETQYF
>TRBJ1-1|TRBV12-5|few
CASAGLGVGTEAFF
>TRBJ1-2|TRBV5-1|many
CASSVGREAGFYGYTF
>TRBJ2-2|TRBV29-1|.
CSVEVFRSIGGGELFF
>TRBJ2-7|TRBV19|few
CASSIATSGVYEQYF
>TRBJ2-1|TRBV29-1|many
CSVEDRLRLAAKYNEQFF
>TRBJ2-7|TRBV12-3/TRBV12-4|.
CASRQGQGNEQYF
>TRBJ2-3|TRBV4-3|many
CASSQDLTSGRAGADTQYF
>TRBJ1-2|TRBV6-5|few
CASSYRDQGYGYTF
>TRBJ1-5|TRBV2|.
CASSQGQRQPQHF
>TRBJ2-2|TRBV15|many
CATSSRVLANTGELFF
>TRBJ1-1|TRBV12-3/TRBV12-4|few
CASRATGYQGHDTEAFF
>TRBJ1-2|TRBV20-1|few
CSARGPLDETNYGYTF
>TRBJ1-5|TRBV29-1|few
CSVAVGLNQPQHF
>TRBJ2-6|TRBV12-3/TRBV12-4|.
CASTKRGRGANVLTF
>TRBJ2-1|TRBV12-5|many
CASGSTGGEQFF
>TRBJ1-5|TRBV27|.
CASSLSAGTGRLNQPQHF
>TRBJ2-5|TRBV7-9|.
CASSPAGGIGETQYF
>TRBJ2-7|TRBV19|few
CASSKPGQGYEQYF
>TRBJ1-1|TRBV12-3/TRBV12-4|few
CASSLAWGGRTEAFF
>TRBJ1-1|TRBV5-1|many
CASSLGALPGQGRRGTEAFF
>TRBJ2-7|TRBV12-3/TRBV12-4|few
CASSPSDSRRVFEQYF